These T cell receptor beta chains were read from a single sample in a study of shared clonotypes between healthy human individuals. Some clones are missing from TCRdb's copy, which holds only in-frame ones; the method was immunoSEQ multiplex PCR. The sample has roughly 1,600,000 clones, 98% to 99% seen once; the top ten hold roughly 0.36%. Sequenced input: naive CD4+ T cells sorted from blood. These receptors were collected from a man aged 25-40 years in good health. The CDR3 runs from the conserved cysteine through the conserved F or W. The D gene is left open where the match is weak. A clone size is listed for some rows: how often the clone was seen (once, few, many), or a class if it is expanded.

NA	TRBJ1-1	NA	14	TRBV7-8	CASSRNNMNTEAFF	TGTGCCAGCAGCCGAAACAACATGAACACTGAAGCTTTCTTT
NA	TRBJ2-3	NA	14	TRBV27	CASSLSVVADTQYF	TGTGCCAGCAGTTTATCAGTGGTGGCAGATACGCAGTATTTT
NA	TRBJ2-2	NA	15	TRBV7-9	CASSFGGLNTGELFF	TGTGCCAGCAGCTTCGGAGGGTTGAACACCGGGGAGCTGTTTTTT
NA	TRBJ2-1	NA	16	TRBV15	CATSRVGQRYIHEQFF	TGTGCCACCAGCAGAGTAGGGCAGAGATATATCCATGAGCAGTTCTTC
NA	TRBJ2-7	TRBD1	15	TRBV7-9	CASSLEGQLNYEQYF	TGTGCCAGCAGCTTAGAGGGACAGCTAAACTACGAGCAGTACTTC
NA	TRBJ2-3	TRBD2	13	TRBV6-5	CASSLAGVDTQYF	TGTGCCAGCAGTTTAGCGGGAGTGGATACGCAGTATTTT
NA	TRBJ2-7	NA	15	TRBV6-5	CASRNGRSAIYEQYF	TGTGCCAGCAGGAACGGCAGGAGCGCTATCTACGAGCAGTACTTC
NA	TRBJ2-2	NA	15	TRBV9	CASSASGFFTGELFF	TGTGCCAGCAGCGCGTCTGGGTTTTTCACCGGGGAGCTGTTTTTT
NA	TRBJ1-1	NA	15	TRBV7-2	CASSLAGAGASEAFF	TGTGCCAGCAGCTTAGCGGGGGCGGGAGCGTCTGAAGCTTTCTTT
NA	TRBJ2-1	TRBD2	16	TRBV30	CAWSVSGGLSYNEQFF	TGTGCCTGGAGTGTAAGCGGGGGTCTTTCCTACAATGAGCAGTTCTTC
NA	TRBJ1-5	NA	18	TRBV18	CASSPPGSAGNSNQPQHF	TGTGCCAGCTCACCCCCCGGGTCAGCGGGGAATAGCAATCAGCCCCAGCATTTT
NA	TRBJ2-4	TRBD2	15	TRBV28	CASSLNTEGGNIQYF	TGTGCCAGCAGTTTAAATACCGAGGGAGGGAACATTCAGTACTTC
NA	TRBJ2-7	NA	13	TRBV14	CASSQGGSYEQYF	TGTGCCAGCAGCCAAGGAGGGTCCTACGAGCAGTACTTC
NA	TRBJ2-2	NA	15	TRBV5-1	CASSLASYSTGELFF	TGCGCCAGCAGCTTGGCTAGCTATAGCACCGGGGAGCTGTTTTTT
NA	TRBJ2-5	TRBD1	15	TRBV5-6	CASSGRTGGLETQYF	TGTGCCAGCAGCGGGAGGACAGGGGGCTTGGAGACCCAGTACTTC
NA	TRBJ1-2	TRBD1	14	TRBV11-2	CAREGTGGDYGYTF	TGTGCCAGGGAGGGGACAGGGGGCGACTATGGCTACACCTTC
NA	TRBJ2-7	NA	15	TRBV5-5	CASSLSRGFSYEQYF	TGTGCCAGCAGCTTGTCGCGGGGTTTTTCCTACGAGCAGTACTTC
NA	TRBJ2-7	TRBD1	13	TRBV11-2	CASSLGDWTGRYF	TGTGCCAGCAGCTTAGGAGATTGGACAGGGCGGTACTTC
once	TRBJ2-7	TRBD1	14	TRBV18	CASSPRTGNYEQYF	TGTGCCAGCTCACCACGGACAGGAAACTACGAGCAGTACTTC
NA	TRBJ1-3	NA	14	TRBV30	CAWTNRRVGNTIYF	TGTGCCTGGACCAACAGGAGGGTTGGAAACACCATATATTTT
NA	TRBJ1-1	TRBD1	13	TRBV6-1	CASETGLNTEAFF	TGTGCCAGCGAGACAGGGCTCAACACTGAAGCTTTCTTT
NA	TRBJ2-7	NA	17	TRBV9	CASSVGASSARTYEQYF	TGTGCCAGCAGCGTAGGGGCTTCTAGCGCACGAACCTACGAGCAGTACTTC
NA	TRBJ2-7	TRBD2	16	TRBV7-9	CASRIGLAGGGYEQYF	TGTGCCAGCAGAATCGGACTAGCGGGTGGCGGCTACGAGCAGTACTTC
NA	TRBJ2-1	NA	10	TRBV20-1	CSARDTSPFF	TGCAGTGCTAGAGATACGTCCCCGTTCTTC
NA	TRBJ2-7	TRBD1	15	TRBV28	CASTGDRDPTYEQYF	TGTGCCAGCACTGGGGACAGGGATCCCACCTACGAGCAGTACTTC
NA	TRBJ1-2	TRBD1	16	TRBV10-2	CAGTGAARGTGYGYTF	TGCGCCGGCACAGGGGCAGCTAGGGGAACCGGCTATGGCTACACCTTC